Presented here are 9 T cell receptor beta chains from one specimen sequenced in a study of CD8 T cells in ankylosing spondylitis (dated by TCRdb to the late 2010s). Libraries were built with 5' RACE. Reads for this sample came from an Illumina HiSeq 2500. TCRdb ran its own pipeline on the public reads, namely fastp trimming at Q25 and MiXCR clone calling, and kept in-frame beta chains. Each CDR3 protein appears once, grouped with its most common genes and DNA. Counted in this sample were 200,000 to 250,000 distinct CDR3 sequences; approximately 11% of them appeared once. Of the sample, 6% to 8.5% is held by the ten largest clones. The sample consisted of blood, either unsorted or a sorted T cell fraction (not recorded which). The receptors here all came from a male donor with ankylosing spondylitis or in good health (not recorded which).

The chain uses TRBV9 and TRBJ2-1, with a possible D match to TRBD2 (6 bases). CDR3 length equals 15 residues. V lost 0 bases, J lost 6 bases, and 13 bases lay in between. Germline V CDR1 and CDR2: SGDLS, YYNGEE. The CDR3 bases are TGTGCCAGCAGCGTAGTAGCGGTCGATGGCAATGAGCAGTTCTTC. Its translation: CASSVVAVDGNEQFF.

This clonotype was picked up many times. The chain joins TRBV9 to TRBJ2-3; D is uncertain. V was cut by 4 bases and J by 3 bases, with 15 bases left in between. There are 15 residues in the CDR3. Germline V CDR1 and CDR2: SGDLS, YYNGEE. Here the CDR3 DNA reads TGTGCCAGCAGCCGCACCACCCGTATAACAGATACGCAGTATTTT. Residues: CASSRTTRITDTQYF. Variable domain in full (rest from reference TRBV9 and TRBJ2-3): DSGVTQTPKHLITATGQRVTLRCSPRSGDLSVYWYQQSLDQGLQFLIQYYNGEERAKGNILERFSAQQFPDLHSELNLSSLELGDSALYFCASSRTTRITDTQYFGPGTRLTVL.

The V and J genes are TRBV10-3 and TRBJ2-1, with TRBD2 matching over 10 bases. J was trimmed by 5 bases and V by 8 bases; bases with no gene match: 9. Germline values: CDR1 ENHRY, CDR2 SYGVKD. This CDR3 is 15 amino acids long. CDR3 sequence (DNA): TGTGCCATCCAGAAAAGGCTAGCGGGGGACAATGAGCAGTTCTTC. Its protein product is CAIQKRLAGDNEQFF.

The V gene is TRBV9, the J gene TRBJ2-7, with 7 bases that match TRBD1. The CDR3 runs 15 residues. CDR1 SGDLS and CDR2 YYNGEE come from the germline V gene. With 0 bases clipped from V and 1 base from J, the junction kept 4 bases outside the gene matches. The CDR3 is CASSVEGAASYEQYF. The CDR3 DNA reads TGTGCCAGCAGCGTAGAGGGGGCAGCTTCCTACGAGCAGTACTTC.

The table lists this clonotype with many counts. The chain couples TRBV9 to TRBJ2-5; D is possibly TRBD1 or TRBD2 (6 bases each). Per germline, CDR1 SGDLS and CDR2 YYNGEE. The CDR3 is made up of 15 amino acids. Trimming shortened V by 0 bases and J by 2 bases, and 11 bases separated the two germline ends. CDR3 DNA sequence: TGTGCCAGCAGCGTAGAGGGGGGCCGGCAAGAGACCCAGTACTTC. Protein product: CASSVEGGRQETQYF.

The rearrangement uses TRBV4-2 and TRBJ2-7, with D unresolved. The CDR3 totals 17 residues. The V gene's germline CDR1 is LGHNA and CDR2 YNFKEQ. Trimming left V 4 bases short and J 1 base short, with 20 bases between. The CDR3 nucleotides read TGTGCCAGCAGCCCCGGTCGAGGCTGGGAACCATCCTACGAGCAGTACTTC. This encodes CASSPGRGWEPSYEQYF.

There are many counts of this clonotype. V gene TRBV29-1 combines with J gene TRBJ2-7, with D hard to call. Per germline, CDR1 SQVTM and CDR2 ANQGSEA. The CDR3 is 12 residues long. The V end lost 1 base, the J end lost 2 bases, and 6 bases lay between the germline ends. The CDR3 DNA follows: TGCAGCGTTGAAGCCAGCACCTACGAGCAGTACTTC. Its translation is CSVEASTYEQYF.

This clonotype occurred a few times. The gene calls are TRBV27 and TRBJ2-7; D gene unclear. Trimming removed 2 bases from V and 3 bases from J, with 8 bases in between. There are 13 residues in the CDR3. CDR1 and CDR2 (germline): MNHEY, SMNVEV (reference sequence). The CDR3 sequence is CASSLGTFYEQYF. The CDR3 nucleotides read TGTGCCAGCAGTTTAGGCACCTTCTACGAGCAGTACTTC.

This clonotype was counted at least ten times. The V and J genes are TRBV11-1 and TRBJ2-1, with D possibly being TRBD1 (6 bases). V was cut by 5 bases and J by 10 bases, with 18 bases left in between. The CDR3 runs 14 residues. Germline assignment: CDR1 SGHAT and CDR2 FQDESV (reference sequence). Here the CDR3 reads CASSLTSGTQEQFF. The CDR3 bases are TGTGCCAGCAGCCTAACTTCCGGGACACAAGAGCAGTTCTTC.